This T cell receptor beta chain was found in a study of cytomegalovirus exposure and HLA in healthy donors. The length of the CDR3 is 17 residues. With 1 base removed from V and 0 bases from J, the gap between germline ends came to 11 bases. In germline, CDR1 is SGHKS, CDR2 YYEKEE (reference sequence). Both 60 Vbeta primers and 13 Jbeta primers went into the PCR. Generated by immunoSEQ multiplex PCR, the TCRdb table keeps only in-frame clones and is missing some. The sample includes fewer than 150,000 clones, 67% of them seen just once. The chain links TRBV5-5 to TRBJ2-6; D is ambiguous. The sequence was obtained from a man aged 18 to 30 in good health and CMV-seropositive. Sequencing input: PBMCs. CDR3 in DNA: TGTGCCAGCAGCTTGCTGCCGTCAGACTCTGGGGCCAACGTCCTGACTTTC. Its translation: CASSLLPSDSGANVLTF.